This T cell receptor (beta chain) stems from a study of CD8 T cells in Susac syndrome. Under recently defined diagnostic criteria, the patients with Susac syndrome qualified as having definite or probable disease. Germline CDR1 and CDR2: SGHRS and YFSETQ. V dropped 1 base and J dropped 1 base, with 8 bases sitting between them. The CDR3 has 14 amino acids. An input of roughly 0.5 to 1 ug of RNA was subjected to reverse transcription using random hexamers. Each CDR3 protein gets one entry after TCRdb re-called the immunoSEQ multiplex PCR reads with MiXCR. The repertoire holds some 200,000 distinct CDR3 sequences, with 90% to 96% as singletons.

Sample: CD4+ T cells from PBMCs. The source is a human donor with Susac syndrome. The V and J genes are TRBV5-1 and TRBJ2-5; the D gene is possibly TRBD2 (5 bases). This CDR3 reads CASSLPGSQETQYF. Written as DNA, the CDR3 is TGCGCCAGCAGCTTGCCGGGATCCCAAGAGACCCAGTACTTC.